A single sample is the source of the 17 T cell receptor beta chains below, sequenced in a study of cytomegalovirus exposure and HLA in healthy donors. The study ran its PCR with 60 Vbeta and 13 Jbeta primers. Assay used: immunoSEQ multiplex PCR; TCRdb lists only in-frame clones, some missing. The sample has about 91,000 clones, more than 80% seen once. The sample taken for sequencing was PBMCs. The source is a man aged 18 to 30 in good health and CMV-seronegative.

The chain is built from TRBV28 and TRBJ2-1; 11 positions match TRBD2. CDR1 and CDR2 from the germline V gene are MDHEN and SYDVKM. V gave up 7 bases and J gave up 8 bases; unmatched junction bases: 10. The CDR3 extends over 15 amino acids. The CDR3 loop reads CASMIAGGPNDEQFF. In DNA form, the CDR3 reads TGTGCCAGCATGATAGCGGGAGGGCCGAACGATGAGCAGTTCTTC.

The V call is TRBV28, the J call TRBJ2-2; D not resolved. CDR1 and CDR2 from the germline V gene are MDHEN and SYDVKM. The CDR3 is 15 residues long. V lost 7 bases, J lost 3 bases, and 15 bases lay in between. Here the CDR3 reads CASKIPDRDTGELFF. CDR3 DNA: TGTGCCAGCAAAATTCCCGACCGGGACACCGGGGAGCTGTTTTTT.

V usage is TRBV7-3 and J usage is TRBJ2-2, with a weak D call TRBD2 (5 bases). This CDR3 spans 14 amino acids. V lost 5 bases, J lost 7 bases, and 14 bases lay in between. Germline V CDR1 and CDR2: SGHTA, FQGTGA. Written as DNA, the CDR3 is TGTGCCAGCAGCCCCACCGGGAAAGTCGGGGAGCTGTTTTTT. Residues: CASSPTGKVGELFF.

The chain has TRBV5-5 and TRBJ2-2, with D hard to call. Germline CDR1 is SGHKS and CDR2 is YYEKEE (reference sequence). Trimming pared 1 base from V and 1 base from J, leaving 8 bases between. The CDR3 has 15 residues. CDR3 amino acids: CASSLLPQNTGELFF. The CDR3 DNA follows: TGTGCCAGCAGCTTGCTCCCACAGAACACCGGGGAGCTGTTTTTT.

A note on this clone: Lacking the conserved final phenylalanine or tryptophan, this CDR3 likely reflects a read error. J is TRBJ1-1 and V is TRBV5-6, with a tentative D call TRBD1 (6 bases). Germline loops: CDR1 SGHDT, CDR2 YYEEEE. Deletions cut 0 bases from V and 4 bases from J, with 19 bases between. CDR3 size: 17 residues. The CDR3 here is CASSLDRAGRAGTEAFL. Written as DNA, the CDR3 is TGTGCCAGCAGCTTGGACAGGGCGGGCAGGGCGGGCACTGAAGCTTTCCTT.

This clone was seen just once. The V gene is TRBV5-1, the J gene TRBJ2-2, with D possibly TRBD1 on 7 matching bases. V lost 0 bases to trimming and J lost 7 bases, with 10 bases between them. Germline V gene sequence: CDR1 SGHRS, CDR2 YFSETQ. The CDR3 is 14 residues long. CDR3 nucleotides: TGCGCCAGCAGCTTGGTCCAGGGGGGCGGGGAGCTGTTTTTT. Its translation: CASSLVQGGGELFF.

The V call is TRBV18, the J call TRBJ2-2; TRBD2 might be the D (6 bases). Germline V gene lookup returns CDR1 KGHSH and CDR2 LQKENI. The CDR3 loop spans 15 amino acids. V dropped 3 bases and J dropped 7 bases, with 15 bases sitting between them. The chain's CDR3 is CASSPATGTGGELFF. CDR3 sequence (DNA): TGTGCCAGCTCACCGGCAACGGGGACTGGCGGGGAGCTGTTTTTT.

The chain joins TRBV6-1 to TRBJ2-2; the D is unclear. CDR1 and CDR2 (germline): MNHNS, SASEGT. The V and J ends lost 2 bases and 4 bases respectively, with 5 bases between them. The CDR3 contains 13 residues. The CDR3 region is CASSETVTGELFF. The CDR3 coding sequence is TGTGCCAGCAGTGAAACGGTCACCGGGGAGCTGTTTTTT.

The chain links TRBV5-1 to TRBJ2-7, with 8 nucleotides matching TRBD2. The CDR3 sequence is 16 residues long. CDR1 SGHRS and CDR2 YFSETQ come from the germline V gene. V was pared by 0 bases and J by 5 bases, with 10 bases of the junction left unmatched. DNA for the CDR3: TGCGCCAGCAGCTTGGAGCGGGCTAGCGGGCGCAACGAGCAGTACTTC. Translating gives CASSLERASGRNEQYF.

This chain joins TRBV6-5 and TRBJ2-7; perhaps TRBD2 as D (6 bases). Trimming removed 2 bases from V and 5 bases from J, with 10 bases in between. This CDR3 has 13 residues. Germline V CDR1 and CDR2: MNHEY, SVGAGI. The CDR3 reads CASSYRELHEQYF. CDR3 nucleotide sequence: TGTGCCAGCAGTTACCGGGAGCTCCACGAGCAGTACTTC.

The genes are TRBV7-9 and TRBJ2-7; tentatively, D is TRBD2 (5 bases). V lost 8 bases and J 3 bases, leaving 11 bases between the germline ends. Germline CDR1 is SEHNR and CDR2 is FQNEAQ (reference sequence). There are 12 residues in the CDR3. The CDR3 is CASGGRYYEQYF. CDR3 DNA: TGTGCCAGCGGCGGGCGGTACTACGAGCAGTACTTC.

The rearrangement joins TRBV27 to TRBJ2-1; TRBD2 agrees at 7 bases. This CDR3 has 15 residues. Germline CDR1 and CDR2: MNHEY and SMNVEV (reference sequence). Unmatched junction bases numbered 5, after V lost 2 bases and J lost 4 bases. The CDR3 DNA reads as TGTGCCAGCAGTTTAATACCTAGCGGATACAATGAGCAGTTCTTC. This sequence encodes CASSLIPSGYNEQFF.

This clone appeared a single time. CDR3 bases: TGTGCCAGTAGTCCTCGGACAGATCGGTATGGCTACACCTTC. Residues: CASSPRTDRYGYTF. This sequence joins TRBV19 and TRBJ1-2; weak D call: TRBD1 (6 bases). The CDR3 length is 14 residues. Germline V gives CDR1 LNHDA, CDR2 SQIVND (reference sequence). The germline V and J ends were trimmed by 5 bases and 5 bases, with 15 bases remaining between them.

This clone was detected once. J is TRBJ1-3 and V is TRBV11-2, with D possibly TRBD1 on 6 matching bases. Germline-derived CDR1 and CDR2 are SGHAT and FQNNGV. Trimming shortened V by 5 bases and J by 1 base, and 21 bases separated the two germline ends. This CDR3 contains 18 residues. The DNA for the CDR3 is TGTGCCAGCAGCCCATCAATTCTGGGACACGGATCTGGAAACACCATATATTTT. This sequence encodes CASSPSILGHGSGNTIYF.

CDR3 loop: CASSGLAGASEQFF. For the CDR3, the DNA is TGTGCCAGCTCCGGACTAGCGGGAGCCAGTGAGCAGTTCTTC. The V call is TRBV6-4, the J call TRBJ2-1; TRBD2 aligns across 13 bases. CDR1 and CDR2 from the germline V gene are MRHNA and SNTAGT. V lost 8 bases, J lost 9 bases, and 7 bases stayed unmatched. CDR3 length: 14 amino acids.

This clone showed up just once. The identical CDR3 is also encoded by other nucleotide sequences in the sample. CDR3 residues: CASSPRTSGSTDTQYF. CDR3 sequence (DNA): TGTGCCAGCAGCCCCAGGACTAGCGGTAGCACAGATACGCAGTATTTT. The rearrangement joins TRBV7-2 to TRBJ2-3; 10 positions match TRBD2. Germline lookup yields CDR1 SGHTA and CDR2 FQGNSA. CDR3 size: 16 residues. Losses at the gene ends were 5 bases for V and 0 bases for J; bases not matched to a gene: 5.

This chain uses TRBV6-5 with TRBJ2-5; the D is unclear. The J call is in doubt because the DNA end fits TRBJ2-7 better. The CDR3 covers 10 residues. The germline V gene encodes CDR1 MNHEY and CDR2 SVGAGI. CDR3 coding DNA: TGTGCCAGCGGTAACTTCGAGCAGTACTTC. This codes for CASGNFEQYF.